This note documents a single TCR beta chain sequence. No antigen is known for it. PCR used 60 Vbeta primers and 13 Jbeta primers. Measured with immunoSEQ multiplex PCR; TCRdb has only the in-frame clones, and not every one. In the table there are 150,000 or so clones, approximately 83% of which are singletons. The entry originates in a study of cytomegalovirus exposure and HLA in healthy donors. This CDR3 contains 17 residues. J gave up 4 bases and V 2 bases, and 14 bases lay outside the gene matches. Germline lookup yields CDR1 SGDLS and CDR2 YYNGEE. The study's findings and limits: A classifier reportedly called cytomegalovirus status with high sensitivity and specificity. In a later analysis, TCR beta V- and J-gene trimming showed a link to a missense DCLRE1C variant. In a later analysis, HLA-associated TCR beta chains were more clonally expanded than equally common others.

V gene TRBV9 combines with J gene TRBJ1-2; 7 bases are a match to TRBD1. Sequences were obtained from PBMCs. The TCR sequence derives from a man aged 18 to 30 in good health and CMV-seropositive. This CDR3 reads CASSVGRGPGDLYGYTF. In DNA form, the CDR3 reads TGTGCCAGCAGCGTCGGGAGGGGGCCGGGGGATCTCTATGGCTACACCTTC.